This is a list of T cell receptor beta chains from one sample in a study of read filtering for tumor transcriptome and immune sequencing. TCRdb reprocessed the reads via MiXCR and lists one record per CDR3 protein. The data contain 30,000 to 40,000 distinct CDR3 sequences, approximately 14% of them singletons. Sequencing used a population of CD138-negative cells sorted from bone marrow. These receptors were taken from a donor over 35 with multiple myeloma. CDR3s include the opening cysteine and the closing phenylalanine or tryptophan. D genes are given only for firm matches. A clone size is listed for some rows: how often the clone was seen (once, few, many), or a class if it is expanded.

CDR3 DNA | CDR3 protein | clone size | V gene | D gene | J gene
TGTGCCAGCAGCCAAGATTGGCAGAACACTGAAGCTTTCTTT | CASSQDWQNTEAFF | many | TRBV3-1 | . | TRBJ1-1
TGCAGCGGCGGGGGGCAGGGTGAAGCTTTCTTT | CSGGGQGEAFF | few | TRBV29-1 | . | TRBJ1-1
TGTGCCAGCAGCCGGACTAGCGGCTTAAATGAGCAGTTCTTC | CASSRTSGLNEQFF | many | TRBV14 | TRBD2 | TRBJ2-1
TGTGCCAGTAGGACGACAGGAGGTGGATCTCAGCCCCAGCATTTT | CASRTTGGGSQPQHF | many | TRBV19 | . | TRBJ1-5
TGTGCCAGCAGTTCAGGCGGGGGGGTTTTTGGGGCCAACGTCCTGACTTTC | CASSSGGGVFGANVLTF | many | TRBV28 | TRBD2 | TRBJ2-6
TGCAGCGTCGCAGAAAACTACGAGCAGTACTTC | CSVAENYEQYF | many | TRBV29-1 | . | TRBJ2-7
TGTGCCAGCAGCGCCGGGACTAGCGGGGGGGGTCAGTATTTT | CASSAGTSGGGQYF | many | TRBV9 | TRBD2 | TRBJ2-3
TGCGCCAGCAGGCGGGAAAGGGTTGGGAATTCACCCCTCCACTTT | CASRRERVGNSPLHF | many | TRBV10-2 | . | TRBJ1-6
TGTGCCAGCAGACGGACGGGCGCGGGAGGGGGCACAGATACGCAGTATTTT | CASRRTGAGGGTDTQYF | . | TRBV28 | TRBD2 | TRBJ2-3
TGCAGCTTGTGGGGCTCATCTGATGAAAAACTGTTTTTT | CSLWGSSDEKLFF | . | TRBV20-1 | . | TRBJ1-4
TGTGCCAGCAGTCAAACCACCGGGACTAGCGGGAGAAAAAAGCACTTC | CASSQTTGTSGRKKHF | many | TRBV27 | TRBD2 | TRBJ2-7
TGTGCCAGCAGCTCGACAGGGGGCCATCAGCCCCAGCATTTT | CASSSTGGHQPQHF | many | TRBV7-9 | TRBD1 | TRBJ1-5
TGCGCCAGCAGCCAAGTAACAGGAGGACAGGTGAACACTGAAGCTTTCTTT | CASSQVTGGQVNTEAFF | many | TRBV4-1 | TRBD1 | TRBJ1-1
TGTGCCAGCAGCGTATCCCCTGGAGCTGAGCAGTTCTTC | CASSVSPGAEQFF | medium-sized | TRBV9 | . | TRBJ2-1
TGTGCCAGCATCCAACGGGGCGGCGGGTTCACCGGGGAGCTGTTTTTT | CASIQRGGGFTGELFF | many | TRBV7-9 | . | TRBJ2-2
TGCGCCAGCAGCCCGGCTGGGGGTAGCGGGATCCTTTACAATGAGCAGTTCTTC | CASSPAGGSGILYNEQFF | . | TRBV5-1 | TRBD2 | TRBJ2-1
TGCGCCAGCAGCTTGTTCGGGACAGCTACAAACACCGGGGAGCTGTTTTTT | CASSLFGTATNTGELFF | many | TRBV5-1 | TRBD1 | TRBJ2-2
TGCGCCAGCAGCCAAGATCCGGGCCTCAATACCTATGGCTACACCTTC | CASSQDPGLNTYGYTF | many | TRBV4-1 | . | TRBJ1-2
TGTGCCACCAGCCGGGACAGCTACAATCAGCCCCAGCATTTT | CATSRDSYNQPQHF | many | TRBV19 | TRBD1 | TRBJ1-5
TGTGCCAGCAGCCACGCCGGGACTAGCGCCTACAATGAGCAGTTCTTC | CASSHAGTSAYNEQFF | many | TRBV7-9 | TRBD2 | TRBJ2-1
TGTGCCAGCAGTGGGGACACTCCATATGGCTACACCTTC | CASSGDTPYGYTF | . | TRBV6-5 | . | TRBJ1-2
TGTGCCACCCAGGGCAGATATACGTGGGAGCAGTACTTC | CATQGRYTWEQYF | many | TRBV25-1 | . | TRBJ2-7
TGTGCCAGCAGTTCTGGGACAGTTAGCAATCAGCCCCAGCATTTT | CASSSGTVSNQPQHF | many | TRBV6-5 | TRBD1 | TRBJ1-5
TGCAGCGTCCCAGGGTTAGACACTGAAGCTTTCTTT | CSVPGLDTEAFF | . | TRBV29-1 | . | TRBJ1-1
TGTGTCAGCAGCCCGACAGGTGGTAATCAGCCCCAGCATTTT | CVSSPTGGNQPQHF | . | TRBV7-2 | . | TRBJ1-5
TGTGCCAGCAGCTTATCAGTCCAGGGAGGGACCCAGTACTTC | CASSLSVQGGTQYF | many | TRBV7-2 | . | TRBJ2-5
TGCAGTGCTAGGAGCAGGGGGCGCGTCTACGAGCAGTACTTC | CSARSRGRVYEQYF | many | TRBV20-1 | TRBD1 | TRBJ2-7
TGTGCCAGCCTGGCCCGCACTAGCGGGAGGAATGAGCAGTTCTTC | CASLARTSGRNEQFF | medium-sized | TRBV28 | TRBD2 | TRBJ2-1
TGTGCCAGCAGTGAGGAGACTGAAGCTTTCTTT | CASSEETEAFF | many | TRBV12-3/TRBV12-4 | . | TRBJ1-1
TGTGCCAGCAGCTTAAGGAGTGGAGCGGGGGGCCTCTCCAGCACAGATACGCAGTATTTT | CASSLRSGAGGLSSTDTQYF | many | TRBV7-6 | TRBD2 | TRBJ2-3
TGCGCCAGCAGCTGGGAATCGGGCCCCCACCGGGGCGAGCAGTTCTTC | CASSWESGPHRGEQFF | many | TRBV5-1 | . | TRBJ2-1
TGTGCCAGCAGCCACACCCGGGCCTCCATTGGTGGTCAGCCCCAGCATTTT | CASSHTRASIGGQPQHF | few | TRBV7-8 | . | TRBJ1-5
TGTGCCATCAGTGAGTCGAGGTTAACTAGCGGTACAGATACGCAGTATTTT | CAISESRLTSGTDTQYF | many | TRBV10-3 | TRBD2 | TRBJ2-3
TGTGCCAGTAGTACCAAGACGGTCGGTCAGCCCCAGCATTTT | CASSTKTVGQPQHF | many | TRBV19 | . | TRBJ1-5
TGTGCCAGCAATTCGGACAGGGGAAAAAACATTCAGTACTTC | CASNSDRGKNIQYF | few | TRBV28 | TRBD1 | TRBJ2-4
TGCAGTGCTAGTCAGGGAGCTTATGGCTACACCTTC | CSASQGAYGYTF | many | TRBV20-1 | . | TRBJ1-2
TGTGCCAGCAGGAAAGGCCTGAACAATGAGCAGTTCTTC | CASRKGLNNEQFF | many | TRBV2 | . | TRBJ2-1
TGTGCCAGCAGCACTAGCGGGGACTACAATGAGCAGTTCTTC | CASSTSGDYNEQFF | many | TRBV7-3 | TRBD2 | TRBJ2-1
TGTGCCAGCAGCTTCGGGTCGAACACTGAAGCTTTCTTT | CASSFGSNTEAFF | many | TRBV28 | . | TRBJ1-1
TGTGCCAGCAGCGCGACCCCGAGCGGGGGGGCTGACAATGAGCAGTTCTTC | CASSATPSGGADNEQFF | medium-sized | TRBV7-3 | TRBD2 | TRBJ2-1
TGTGCCAGCACTGCTCGACCGGAGGAGGGTGAGCAGTTCTTC | CASTARPEEGEQFF | . | TRBV12-3/TRBV12-4 | . | TRBJ2-1
TGTGCCAGCGGTCCGCAGGGTATCGGCTACACCTTC | CASGPQGIGYTF | . | TRBV12-3/TRBV12-4 | . | TRBJ1-2
TGCAGTGCTAGAGATGAGCCGGTTGAAGCTTTCTTT | CSARDEPVEAFF | many | TRBV20-1 | . | TRBJ1-1
TGCAGTGCTAGTCGGGGGAAGGGGGATCAGCCCCAGCATTTT | CSASRGKGDQPQHF | many | TRBV20-1 | . | TRBJ1-5
TGCGCCAGCAGTGAAGGGGGGCGCATTGATGAGCAGTTCTTC | CASSEGGRIDEQFF | many | TRBV10-1 | . | TRBJ2-1
TGCAGTGCCCAGCCTCGGCTAGCGGGTGTGGGGAATGAGCAGTTCTTC | CSAQPRLAGVGNEQFF | medium-sized | TRBV20-1 | TRBD2 | TRBJ2-1
TGTGCCAGCAGTTTCTCAGACTATGGCTACACCTTC | CASSFSDYGYTF | few | TRBV12-3/TRBV12-4 | . | TRBJ1-2
TGCAGCGCTAGAGGTTCGGGGGGCCGCTACAATGAGCGGTTCTTC | CSARGSGGRYNERFF | . | TRBV20-1 | . | TRBJ2-1
TGTGCCAGCAGCCCAGCCAGGGACGCTGAAGCTTTCTTT | CASSPARDAEAFF | many | TRBV7-8 | . | TRBJ1-1
TGCAGTGCTAGAGCCACAGGGGGCGCGAATCAGCCCCAGCATTTT | CSARATGGANQPQHF | many | TRBV20-1 | TRBD1 | TRBJ1-5
TGCGCCAGCTTCACAGGGATTAACACCGGGGAGCTGTTTTTT | CASFTGINTGELFF | many | TRBV5-1 | . | TRBJ2-2
TGCGCCAGCAGTCGGTCTGAGCATTTT | CASSRSEHF | many | TRBV23-1 | . | TRBJ1-5
TGTGCCAGCTCCCTGGGTCGGGCTGTGGAGACCCAGTACTTC | CASSLGRAVETQYF | many | TRBV11-2 | . | TRBJ2-5
TGCAGCGTTGGGAGTAGCTCCTACGAGCAGTACTTC | CSVGSSSYEQYF | many | TRBV29-1 | . | TRBJ2-7
TGTGCCAGTAGCTTCCGCACAGGGAGGAGAAGCAATCAGCCCCAGCATTTT | CASSFRTGRRSNQPQHF | . | TRBV19 | . | TRBJ1-5
TGCGCCAGCAGCTCGACAGAGGGAAACACCATATATTTT | CASSSTEGNTIYF | many | TRBV5-1 | . | TRBJ1-3
TGTGCCAGCAGCTTAGGGGTCAAGGGGGAGCAGTACTTC | CASSLGVKGEQYF | medium-sized | TRBV11-2 | . | TRBJ2-7
TGCGCCAGCAGCTTAGGGGGGGCCCTCTACGAGCAGTACTTC | CASSLGGALYEQYF | many | TRBV5-1 | . | TRBJ2-7
TGCGCCAGCAGCTTGGAAGGGGCTGCTAACTATGGCTACACCTTC | CASSLEGAANYGYTF | many | TRBV5-1 | . | TRBJ1-2
TGCAGCGTTGATCGGGGACAGGGGACCTACGAGCAGTACTTC | CSVDRGQGTYEQYF | many | TRBV29-1 | TRBD1 | TRBJ2-7